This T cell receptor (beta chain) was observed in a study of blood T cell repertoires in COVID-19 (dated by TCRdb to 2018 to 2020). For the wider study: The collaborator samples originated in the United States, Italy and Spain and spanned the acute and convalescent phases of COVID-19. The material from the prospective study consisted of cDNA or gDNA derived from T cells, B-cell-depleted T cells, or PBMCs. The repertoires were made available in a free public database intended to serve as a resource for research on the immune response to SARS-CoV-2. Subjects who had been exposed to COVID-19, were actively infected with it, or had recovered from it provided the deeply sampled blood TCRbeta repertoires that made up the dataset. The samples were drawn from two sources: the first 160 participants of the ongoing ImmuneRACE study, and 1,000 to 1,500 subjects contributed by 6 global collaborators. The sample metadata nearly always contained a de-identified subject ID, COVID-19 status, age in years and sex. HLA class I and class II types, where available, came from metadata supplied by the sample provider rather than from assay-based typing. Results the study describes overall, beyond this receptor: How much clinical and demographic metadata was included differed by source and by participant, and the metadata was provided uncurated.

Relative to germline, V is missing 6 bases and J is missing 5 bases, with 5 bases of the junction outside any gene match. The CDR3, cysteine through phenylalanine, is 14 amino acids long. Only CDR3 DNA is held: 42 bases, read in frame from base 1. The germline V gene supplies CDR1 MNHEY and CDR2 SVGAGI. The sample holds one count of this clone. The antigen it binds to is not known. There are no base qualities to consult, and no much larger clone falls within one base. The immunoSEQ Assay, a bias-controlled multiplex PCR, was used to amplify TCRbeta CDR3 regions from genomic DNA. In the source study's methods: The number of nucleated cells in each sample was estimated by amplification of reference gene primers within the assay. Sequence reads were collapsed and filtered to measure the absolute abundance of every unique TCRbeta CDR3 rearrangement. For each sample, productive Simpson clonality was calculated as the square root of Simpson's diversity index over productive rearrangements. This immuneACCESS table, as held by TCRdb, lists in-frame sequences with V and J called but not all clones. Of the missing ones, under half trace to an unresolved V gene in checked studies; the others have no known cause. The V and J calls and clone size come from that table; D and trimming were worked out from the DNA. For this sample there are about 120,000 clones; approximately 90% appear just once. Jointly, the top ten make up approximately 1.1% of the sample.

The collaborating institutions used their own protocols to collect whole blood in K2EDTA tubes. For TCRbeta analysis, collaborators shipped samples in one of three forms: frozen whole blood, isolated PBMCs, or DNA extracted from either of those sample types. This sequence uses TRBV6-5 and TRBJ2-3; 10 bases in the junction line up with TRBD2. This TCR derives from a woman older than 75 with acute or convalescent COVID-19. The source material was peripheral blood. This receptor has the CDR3 CASRRLAGGDTQYF. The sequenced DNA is TGTGCCAGCAGAAGACTAGCGGGCGGAGATACGCAGTATTTT.